This paragraph reports one T cell receptor beta chain. This specimen belongs to a study of blood T cell repertoires in COVID-19. For the study at large: Specimens from acute and convalescent COVID-19 originated in the United States, Italy and Spain. PBMCs, B-cell-depleted T cells, or T cells were the source of the cDNA or gDNA that made up the material.

Germline loops: CDR1 MGHRA, CDR2 YSYEKL. The CDR3 is 15 residues long. Trimming at V came to 1 base and at J to 0 bases, leaving 0 bases not matched to a gene. Under the authors' procedure: Quantification of nucleated cells was approximated via reference gene primer amplification. The repertoire was sequenced with immunoSEQ multiplex PCR; TCRdb's copy has only in-frame clones and lacks some. Clonal size and the V and J genes are those of that table, whereas D and trimming came from the DNA. The sample contains some 250,000 clones, 86% of which appear only once. The material sequenced was peripheral blood. The TCR originated in a man aged 30 to 39 with active or convalescent COVID-19. The J gene is TRBJ1-5, the V gene TRBV4-1; 7 bases map to TRBD1. The CDR3 DNA is TGCGCCAGCAGCCAAGGGGACAGTAGCAATCAGCCCCAGCATTTT. Translation gives CASSQGDSSNQPQHF.